Shown below are 18 T cell receptor beta chains from a single sample sequenced in a study of shared clonotypes between healthy human individuals. It was CD45RO-negative cells, positively selected for CCR7, that made up naive CD8 cells, with terminally differentiated effector memory CD45RA+ cells excluded. The data were produced by immunoSEQ multiplex PCR, yet TCRdb's version contains in-frame clones alone and is incomplete. The sample has millions of clones; around 93% are singletons. The sample comprised naive CD8+ T cells from PBMCs. These receptors all stem from a man in his late teens or twenties in good health. Some clones in this sample may be carry-over from other donors' samples.

V and J are TRBV10-1 and TRBJ2-3; D could derive from TRBD1 or TRBD2 (5 bases each). The germline V gene encodes CDR1 WNHNN and CDR2 SYGVQD (reference sequence). Trimming took 3 bases from V and 4 from J, leaving 14 bases between them. The CDR3 spans 15 residues. The DNA for the CDR3 is TGCGCCAGCAGTGATAGTGGGGGAGTGGCAGATACGCAGTATTTT. Translating gives CASSDSGGVADTQYF.

Turning to this clone: The sample has other DNA sequences that encode this CDR3 too. The chain has TRBV7-8 and TRBJ2-1; 7 nucleotides match TRBD2. There are 15 residues in the CDR3. J was trimmed by 0 bases and V by 1 base; bases with no gene match: 0. Germline values: CDR1 SGHVS, CDR2 FQNEAQ. The CDR3 sequence is CASSLGGGSYNEQFF. The CDR3 coding sequence is TGTGCCAGCAGCTTAGGCGGGGGCTCCTACAATGAGCAGTTCTTC.

J is TRBJ2-3 and V is TRBV30; D is perhaps TRBD1 (6 bases). Germline V gives CDR1 GTSNPN, CDR2 SVGIG (reference sequence). The V and J ends lost 3 bases and 4 bases respectively, with 17 bases between them. The CDR3 is 15 residues long. The CDR3: CAWSYGTGLADTQYF. In DNA form, the CDR3 reads TGTGCCTGGAGCTACGGAACAGGGTTGGCAGATACGCAGTATTTT.

The chain employs TRBV25-1 and TRBJ2-5; no definite D call. The J call is doubtful: the DNA matches TRBJ2-7 better. CDR3 length: 12 amino acids. In germline, CDR1 is MGHDK, CDR2 SYGVNS. The CDR3 DNA is TGTGCCAGCAGTCAAGTGAACTACGAGCAGTACTTC. It is translated as CASSQVNYEQYF.

The count of this clone is one. This chain joins TRBV21-1 and TRBJ1-4; the table's D call, TRBD1, has no DNA check behind it. TRBV21-1 is an annotated pseudogene. The CDR3 totals 16 residues. The CDR3 spells CASSPIPGTANEKLFF. Here the CDR3 DNA reads TGTGCCAGCAGTCCGATTCCCGGGACAGCTAATGAAAAACTGTTTTTT.

This rearrangement joins TRBV7-9 to TRBJ2-7, with D possibly TRBD1 on 6 matching bases. The ends were cut back, 1 base at V and 0 bases at J, with 13 bases in the middle. Germline V gene lookup returns CDR1 SEHNR and CDR2 FQNEAQ (reference sequence). The CDR3 length is 16 residues. CDR3 region: CASSLGRQGSSYEQYF. The CDR3 DNA sequence: TGTGCCAGCAGCTTAGGCCGGCAGGGGAGCTCCTACGAGCAGTACTTC.

This clone appeared a few times. The J gene is TRBJ1-2, the V gene TRBV20-1; no definite D call. V was shortened by 5 bases and J by 13 bases, with 8 bases between the two germline ends. CDR1 DFQATT and CDR2 SNEGSKA come from the germline V gene (reference sequence). CDR3 length equals 8 residues. The CDR3 coding sequence is TGCAGTGCTGGGAGCCCCACCTTC. Translating it yields CSAGSPTF.

With respect to this clone: Different DNA sequences within this sample yield the same CDR3. V usage is TRBV5-1 and J usage is TRBJ1-5; no reliable D call. V was clipped by 0 bases and J by 3 bases, with 7 bases between them. Looked up from germline, CDR1 is SGHRS and CDR2 is YFSETQ. This CDR3 has 14 amino acids. The CDR3 coding sequence is TGCGCCAGCAGCTTGGGAGGGTCCAATCAGCCCCAGCATTTT. Translating it yields CASSLGGSNQPQHF.

V is TRBV7-9 and J is TRBJ2-1, with TRBD2 as a possible D gene (6 bases). Germline V gives CDR1 SEHNR, CDR2 FQNEAQ (reference sequence). Deletions cut 0 bases from V and 5 bases from J, with 11 bases between. The CDR3 contains 15 residues. The CDR3 DNA follows: TGTGCCAGCAGCTTAGCGGGACTTTACAACAATGAGCAGTTCTTC. Translation gives CASSLAGLYNNEQFF.

Note on this clone: This sample includes further DNA sequences coding for the same CDR3. The V gene is TRBV2, the J gene TRBJ1-1, with D maybe TRBD1 (5 bases). In germline, CDR1 is SNHLY, CDR2 FYNNEI. V lost 6 bases to trimming and J lost 1 base, with 9 bases between them. The CDR3 runs to 13 residues. This CDR3 reads CASSPGGNTEAFF. In nucleotides, the CDR3 is TGTGCCAGCAGCCCGGGGGGGAACACTGAAGCTTTCTTT.

V usage is TRBV4-1 and J usage is TRBJ2-1, with 10 bases lining up with TRBD2. The CDR3 is made up of 16 amino acids. From germline, CDR1 is MGHRA and CDR2 YSYEKL. The trim removed 0 bases at V and 3 bases at J, leaving 2 bases unmatched. As DNA, the CDR3 is TGCGCCAGCAGCCAAGATCGGACTAGCGGCTACAATGAGCAGTTCTTC. Its protein product is CASSQDRTSGYNEQFF.

The CDR3: CASSEVAGNEKLFF. The CDR3 DNA reads TGTGCCAGCAGTGAGGTGGCGGGGAATGAAAAACTGTTTTTT. The chain employs TRBV6-4 and TRBJ1-4; D gene uncertain. CDR3 length equals 14 residues. From germline, CDR1 is MRHNA and CDR2 SNTAGT. V lost 3 bases to trimming and J lost 5 bases, with 10 bases between them.

The chain joins TRBV2 to TRBJ2-3, with D tentatively TRBD2 (6 bases). Trimming removed 7 bases at V and 0 bases at J, with 14 bases between. This CDR3 is 15 amino acids long. CDR1 and CDR2 from the germline V gene are SNHLY and FYNNEI. The CDR3 nucleotides are TGTGCCAGCACGATAGCGGAAACGAGCACAGATACGCAGTATTTT. Its protein product is CASTIAETSTDTQYF.

The rearrangement links TRBV27 to TRBJ2-7; 7 bases fit TRBD1. With V trimmed by 3 bases and J by 0 bases, 2 bases remained unmatched. Per the germline V gene, CDR1 is MNHEY and CDR2 is SMNVEV (reference sequence). The CDR3 totals 14 residues. In DNA, the CDR3 is TGTGCCAGCAGTTTTGGACAGGACTCCTACGAGCAGTACTTC. It yields the protein CASSFGQDSYEQYF.

The V and J genes are TRBV14 and TRBJ2-1, with TRBD2 as a possible D gene (5 bases). Trimming stripped 4 bases from V and 7 bases from J, with 11 bases between. CDR1 and CDR2 (germline): SGHDN, FVKESK. The CDR3 length is 13 residues. CDR3 nucleotides: TGTGCCAGCAGCCTACCTTCGGGGAATGAGCAGTTCTTC. Translation: CASSLPSGNEQFF.

This clone has just one count. The CDR3 region is CSVEEGATYEQYF. CDR3 bases: TGCAGCGTTGAGGAAGGGGCCACCTACGAGCAGTACTTC. The chain has TRBV29-1 and TRBJ2-7, with D perhaps TRBD1 (5 bases). Germline lookup yields CDR1 SQVTM and CDR2 ANQGSEA. The CDR3 sequence is 13 residues long. V lost 3 bases and J lost 2, with 11 bases in between.

This chain links TRBV6-5 with TRBJ2-7; 11 nucleotides match TRBD2. V lost 0 bases, J lost 5 bases, and 6 bases stayed unmatched. The CDR3 extends over 16 amino acids. Germline CDR1 MNHEY, CDR2 SVGAGI. CDR3 loop: CASSYSISGRADEQYF. The DNA for the CDR3 is TGTGCCAGCAGTTACTCGATTAGCGGGAGGGCCGACGAGCAGTACTTC.

This clone has only one observation. The CDR3 is CASSLAGVVANTEAFF. In nucleotides, the CDR3 is TGTGCCAGCAGCCTGGCTGGGGTCGTTGCGAACACTGAAGCTTTCTTT. The chain has TRBV5-6 and TRBJ1-1; D unclear. The CDR3 runs to 16 residues. V lost 4 bases and J lost 1, with 17 bases in between. The germline V gene has CDR1 SGHDT and CDR2 YYEEEE.